This T cell receptor (beta chain) was sequenced in a study of early T cells in non-severe SARS-CoV-2 infection. Background on the study: Chains from this unsorted whole-blood bulk RNA could not be paired. Overall study findings and caveats: Private and CD4 specificities were missed by VDJdb matching, which favored anti-spike CD8 responses.

About this clonotype: Its antigen is unknown.

This CDR3 is built from 15 residues. After removal of 5 bases from V and 5 bases from J, the junction contained 11 bases not matched to a gene. CDR1 is SGHDT and CDR2 is YYEEEE in the germline V gene. Tagging with unique molecular identifiers was applied to individual cDNA molecules. TCRdb fed the 5' RACE reads into MiXCR, producing one record per CDR3 protein. The table records roughly 83,000 distinct CDR3 sequences, about an eighth of them present only once. This clonotype originated in an adult who was a healthcare worker with PCR-confirmed SARS-CoV-2 infection or an uninfected control (not recorded which). Sequenced here: whole blood, sampled at baseline. The J gene is TRBJ1-1, the V gene TRBV5-6; TRBD1 agrees at 8 bases. CDR3 bases: TGTGCCAGCAGTTCAGTAGGGCAGGGGGCAACTGAAGCTTTCTTT. Amino acid sequence: CASSSVGQGATEAFF.